This is a list of T cell receptor beta chains from one sample in a study of shared clonotypes between healthy human individuals. Here immunoSEQ multiplex PCR was the method, and the copy in TCRdb shows in-frame clones only, minus some. The table has hundreds of thousands of clones, approximately 96% seen once. The sample taken for sequencing was naive CD8+ T cells sorted from blood. These receptors all come from a woman aged 25 to 39 in good health. Each CDR3 is given with its conserved first and last residue. A D gene is named only where the DNA matches it firmly. Some rows mark clone size as missing; the rest say once, few, many or name a class of expanded clone.

J gene: TRBJ2-1; V gene: TRBV6-1; clone size: .; D gene: .; CDR3 protein: CASRLHEQFF; CDR3 DNA: TGTGCCAGCCGATTACATGAGCAGTTCTTC
J gene: TRBJ2-3; V gene: TRBV7-8; clone size: .; D gene: TRBD2; CDR3 protein: CASSQPGTSVSDTQYF; CDR3 DNA: TGTGCCAGCAGCCAACCCGGGACTAGCGTTTCAGATACGCAGTATTTT
J gene: TRBJ2-5; V gene: TRBV4-2; clone size: .; D gene: .; CDR3 protein: CASSQGGTQYF; CDR3 DNA: TGTGCCAGCAGCCAAGGGGGGACCCAGTACTTC
J gene: TRBJ2-5; V gene: TRBV11-2; clone size: .; D gene: .; CDR3 protein: CASSSIYPAKETQYF; CDR3 DNA: TGTGCCAGCAGCTCAATCTACCCAGCGAAAGAGACCCAGTACTTC
J gene: TRBJ2-1; V gene: TRBV30; clone size: .; D gene: .; CDR3 protein: CAWSVQAGNNEQFF; CDR3 DNA: TGTGCCTGGAGTGTACAGGCAGGGAACAATGAGCAGTTCTTC
J gene: TRBJ1-5; V gene: TRBV27; clone size: .; D gene: TRBD1; CDR3 protein: CASRIGTGGSNQPQHF; CDR3 DNA: TGTGCCAGCCGGATTGGGACAGGGGGCAGCAATCAGCCCCAGCATTTT
J gene: TRBJ1-5; V gene: TRBV28; clone size: once; D gene: .; CDR3 protein: CASSLLGNGNQPQHF; CDR3 DNA: TGTGCCAGCAGTTTGCTCGGGAATGGCAATCAGCCCCAGCATTTT
J gene: TRBJ2-1; V gene: TRBV9; clone size: .; D gene: TRBD2; CDR3 protein: CASSYGTSGRSEQFF; CDR3 DNA: TGTGCCAGCAGCTACGGGACTAGCGGTCGAAGCGAGCAGTTCTTC
J gene: TRBJ1-4; V gene: TRBV5-6; clone size: .; D gene: .; CDR3 protein: CASSSAGLNEKLFF; CDR3 DNA: TGTGCCAGCAGCTCGGCAGGCCTTAATGAAAAACTGTTTTTT
J gene: TRBJ2-3; V gene: TRBV7-9; clone size: once; D gene: .; CDR3 protein: CASSPQLNPDTQYF; CDR3 DNA: TGTGCCAGCAGCCCCCAACTTAACCCAGATACGCAGTATTTT
J gene: TRBJ2-1; V gene: TRBV13; clone size: once; D gene: .; CDR3 protein: CAVRTGAWNEQFF; CDR3 DNA: TGTGCCGTCCGAACGGGAGCGTGGAATGAGCAGTTCTTC
J gene: TRBJ2-1; V gene: TRBV7-9; clone size: .; D gene: .; CDR3 protein: CASSFHPTSYNEQFF; CDR3 DNA: TGTGCCAGCAGCTTTCATCCGACCTCCTACAATGAGCAGTTCTTC
J gene: TRBJ2-2; V gene: TRBV18; clone size: few; D gene: TRBD2; CDR3 protein: CASSPLGGTGELFF; CDR3 DNA: TGTGCCAGCTCGCCGCTCGGGGGGACCGGGGAGCTGTTTTTT